The 6 T cell receptor beta chains below all came from one sample that was sequenced in a study of T cell responses to AZD1222 COVID-19 vaccine (dated by TCRdb to the early 2020s). The library relied on the immunoSEQ multiplex PCR assay. TCRdb took over this immuneACCESS table, retaining in-frame rearrangements with V and J assigned. Such tables are incomplete; in checked studies, under half of the missing clones stem from an unresolved V gene, and the remainder is unexplained. In this sample the table shows roughly 190,000 clones, 90% to 95% of which occur a single time. The ten largest account for 3% to 3.5% of the sample. The meaning of the sample's time point label: about 28 days (+/-7) after the second vaccine dose. The sequenced sample was peripheral blood, obtained 28 days after the second AZD1222 dose. The receptors originated from an adult who received the AZD1222 COVID-19 vaccine.

The V call is TRBV5-1, the J call TRBJ2-1; D gene uncertain. This CDR3 spans 16 amino acids. Germline values: CDR1 SGHRS, CDR2 YFSETQ. The V end was cut by 3 bases, the J end by 5 bases, with 18 bases between. The CDR3 nucleotides are TGCGCCAGCAGCTCGGTGGGCGAGAGGAGCGACAATGAGCAGTTCTTC. This sequence encodes CASSSVGERSDNEQFF.

This chain uses TRBV2 with TRBJ1-4; 7 nucleotides align to TRBD1. This CDR3 comprises 15 residues. Trimming took 1 base from V and 8 from J; bases not matched to a gene: 7. Germline CDR1 and CDR2: SNHLY and FYNNEI. CDR3 DNA sequence: TGTGCCAGCAGTGAAGAGACAGGGTTTGAGGAAAAACTGTTTTTT. Translation: CASSEETGFEEKLFF.

The V and J genes are TRBV28 and TRBJ2-7; D ambiguous. V gave up 3 bases and J gave up 0 bases, with 9 bases separating them. The CDR3 covers 14 residues. Germline V gene data show CDR1 as MDHEN and CDR2 as SYDVKM. CDR3 loop: CASSLAGYSYEQYF. The CDR3 DNA sequence: TGTGCCAGCAGTTTGGCCGGATACTCCTACGAGCAGTACTTC.

This rearrangement joins TRBV4-3 to TRBJ1-1; D gene ambiguous. Trimming removed 0 bases from V and 6 bases from J, with 8 bases in between. This CDR3 contains 13 residues. Per the germline V gene, CDR1 is LGHNA and CDR2 is YSLEER. The CDR3 region has the DNA TGCGCCAGCAGCCAAGAAATGAGGTCTGAAGCTTTCTTT. Translation gives CASSQEMRSEAFF.

V and J are TRBV10-1 and TRBJ1-3, with D possibly matching TRBD1 (6 bases). V lost 5 bases to trimming and J lost 2 bases, with 13 bases between them. CDR3 length: 15 amino acids. CDR1 WNHNN and CDR2 SYGVQD come from the germline V gene (reference sequence). The CDR3: CASSPKDRPGNTIYF. In DNA, the CDR3 is TGCGCCAGCAGTCCCAAAGACAGGCCTGGAAACACCATATATTTT.

The chain is built from TRBV19 and TRBJ2-5, with 9 bases lining up with TRBD1. With V trimmed by 8 bases and J by 3 bases, 13 bases remained unmatched. CDR3 length: 16 amino acids. Looked up from germline, CDR1 is LNHDA and CDR2 is SQIVND (reference sequence). CDR3 coding DNA: TGTGCCAGTGGTGGTCTCCGGGGACAGGGTAAAGAGACCCAGTACTTC. It codes for CASGGLRGQGKETQYF.